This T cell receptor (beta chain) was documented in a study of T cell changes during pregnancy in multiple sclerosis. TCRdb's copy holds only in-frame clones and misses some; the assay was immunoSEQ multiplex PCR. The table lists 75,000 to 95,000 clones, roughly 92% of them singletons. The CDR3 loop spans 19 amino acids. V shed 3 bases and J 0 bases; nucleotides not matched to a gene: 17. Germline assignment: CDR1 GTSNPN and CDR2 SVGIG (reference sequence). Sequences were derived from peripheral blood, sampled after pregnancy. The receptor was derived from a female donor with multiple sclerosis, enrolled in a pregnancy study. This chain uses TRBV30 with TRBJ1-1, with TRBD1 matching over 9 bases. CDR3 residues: CAWRTDGTGSPPVNTEAFF. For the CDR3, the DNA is TGTGCCTGGAGAACTGACGGGACAGGGAGTCCCCCCGTGAACACTGAAGCTTTCTTT.